The 5 T cell receptor beta chains in this list originate from one sample, sequenced in a study of OX40 agonist ivuxolimab in advanced cancers. Sequenced by immunoSEQ multiplex PCR; TCRdb stores in-frame clones only, minus some. The repertoire consists of around 73,000 clones, with around 90% occurring once and the leading ten covering approximately 10%. Sample: CD4+ or CD8+ T cells sorted from blood, taken in a trial of the OX40 agonist ivuxolimab. These receptors were obtained from an adult with an advanced solid tumor such as melanoma, head and neck, liver or kidney cancer.

The V and J genes are TRBV6-1 and TRBJ1-2; unclear D gene. The CDR3 sequence is 15 residues long. V was cut by 2 bases and J by 1 base, with 11 bases left in between. Per germline, CDR1 MNHNS and CDR2 SASEGT. CDR3 loop: CASSEIRVVNYGYTF. CDR3 nucleotides: TGTGCCAGCAGTGAAATACGGGTGGTTAACTATGGCTACACCTTC.

This sequence joins TRBV7-3 and TRBJ2-3; 14 nucleotides align to TRBD2. The germline V gene has CDR1 SGHTA and CDR2 FQGTGA. This CDR3 spans 16 amino acids. V lost 5 bases and J lost 6; bases outside the gene matches: 7. CDR3 in DNA: TGTGCCAGCAGCCCGGGACTAGCGGGAGAGTCGGATACGCAGTATTTT. Its protein is CASSPGLAGESDTQYF.

The chain carries TRBV6-5 and TRBJ1-2; D possibly corresponds to TRBD1 (5 bases). The germline V and J ends were trimmed by 2 bases and 2 bases, with 6 bases remaining between them. The CDR3 is 13 residues long. Germline V gene lookup returns CDR1 MNHEY and CDR2 SVGAGI. CDR3: CASSYGANYGYTF. DNA of the CDR3: TGTGCCAGCAGTTACGGGGCCAACTATGGCTACACCTTC.

The chain couples TRBV29-1 to TRBJ2-7; 9 bases align to TRBD1. Germline CDR1 and CDR2: SQVTM and ANQGSEA. V lost 0 bases, J lost 0 bases, and 6 bases stayed unmatched. The CDR3 spans 16 residues. CDR3: CSVEDPDRGSSYEQYF. The CDR3 DNA reads as TGCAGCGTTGAAGATCCCGACAGGGGGTCCTCCTACGAGCAGTACTTC.

This chain uses TRBV19 with TRBJ1-1; 7 positions agree with TRBD1. The junction had 6 bases not matched to a gene; V was cut back by 6 bases and J by 5 bases. The CDR3 is 13 amino acids. CDR1 is LNHDA, CDR2 SQIVND, per germline (reference sequence). CDR3 DNA sequence: TGTGCCAGTAGCTGGCAGGGGGAGACTGAAGCTTTCTTT. This gives the protein CASSWQGETEAFF.